A single sample is the source of the 18 T cell receptor beta chains below, sequenced in a study of cytomegalovirus exposure and HLA in healthy donors (dated by TCRdb to the late 2010s). Library preparation was by the immunoSEQ multiplex PCR assay. A mixture of 60 forward primers for TCR Vbeta segments and 13 reverse primers for TCR Jbeta segments was used in the multiplex PCR. Held by TCRdb, this immuneACCESS table contains in-frame sequences only and omits some clones. Under half of the omission traces to an unresolved V gene where checked; the cause of the rest is unknown. Recorded for this sample are more than 150,000 clones; around 78% of them occurred a single time. Around 1.6% of the sample is held by the ten biggest clonotypes. The sequencing sample was made of PBMCs. The receptors were gathered from a man between 18 and 29 years old in good health and CMV-seronegative.

The chain has TRBV28 and TRBJ2-2; TRBD2 aligns across 13 bases. The CDR3 is 16 amino acids. Germline V gives CDR1 MDHEN, CDR2 SYDVKM. J lost 6 bases, V lost 1 base, and 2 bases had no gene match. The CDR3 DNA follows: TGTGCCAGCAGTTTATTGGGACTAGCGGGACCCGGGGAGCTGTTTTTT. Its protein is CASSLLGLAGPGELFF. Drawing the rest from reference TRBV28 and TRBJ2-2, the complete variable domain is DVKVTQSSRYLVKRTGEKVFLECVQDMDHENMFWYRQDPGLGLRLIYFSYDVKMKEKGDIPEGYSVSREKKERFSLILESASTNQTSMYLCASSLLGLAGPGELFFGEGSRLTVL.

V gene TRBV30 combines with J gene TRBJ1-3; D is unresolved. V shed 7 bases and J shed 4 bases, with 8 bases lying between them. CDR3 length: 11 residues. Germline-derived CDR1 and CDR2 are GTSNPN and SVGIG (reference sequence). In DNA form, the CDR3 reads TGTGCCTCCTCGACAGGAAACACCATATATTTT. Translation gives CASSTGNTIYF.

The rearrangement uses TRBV7-2 and TRBJ1-4; D uncertain. The CDR3 covers 15 residues. Germline CDR1 is SGHTA and CDR2 is FQGNSA. Trimming took off 2 bases at V and 5 bases at J, with 12 bases between the two ends. The CDR3 protein is CASSLKRGNNEKLFF. DNA of the CDR3: TGTGCCAGCAGCTTAAAACGGGGAAACAATGAAAAACTGTTTTTT.

In DNA, the CDR3 is TGTGCCACCAGCAGAGGATTGGACAGCTACGAGCAGTACTTC. It encodes CATSRGLDSYEQYF. V gene TRBV15 combines with J gene TRBJ2-7, with TRBD1 as a possible D gene (6 bases). The germline V gene encodes CDR1 LNHNV and CDR2 YYDKDF (reference sequence). Trimming took off 1 base at V and 3 bases at J, with 10 bases between the two ends. The CDR3 has 14 amino acids.

The V gene is TRBV6-5, the J gene TRBJ2-5, with 7 bases lining up with TRBD2. The trim removed 5 bases at V and 4 bases at J, leaving 4 bases unmatched. The CDR3 totals 13 residues. Per germline, CDR1 MNHEY and CDR2 SVGAGI. The CDR3 sequence is CASSIAGVETQYF. The CDR3, as DNA: TGTGCCAGCAGTATCGCGGGGGTAGAGACCCAGTACTTC.

This clone showed up just once. This chain joins TRBV11-3 and TRBJ1-3, with 7 bases that match TRBD1. The germline gives CDR1 SGHNT, CDR2 YENEEA. With 5 bases clipped from V and 2 bases from J, the junction kept 3 bases outside the gene matches. The CDR3 runs 14 residues. In DNA form, the CDR3 reads TGTGCCAGCAGCGACGGGACAGCTGGAAACACCATATATTTT. Its protein product is CASSDGTAGNTIYF.

V and J are TRBV27 and TRBJ1-1; tentatively, D is TRBD1 (5 bases). This CDR3 spans 14 amino acids. Germline CDR1 reads MNHEY; CDR2 reads SMNVEV (reference sequence). V shed 5 bases and J shed 4 bases, with 14 bases lying between them. The DNA for the CDR3 is TGTGCCAGCAGTGGGCAGGGCTATAGCACTGAAGCTTTCTTT. Its protein product is CASSGQGYSTEAFF.

V gene TRBV7-8 combines with J gene TRBJ1-2; D may be TRBD1 (5 bases). V lost 6 bases and J 0 bases, leaving 14 bases between the germline ends. CDR3 length: 15 amino acids. Looked up from germline, CDR1 is SGHVS and CDR2 is FQNEAQ. The CDR3 here is CASRQLQVANYGYTF. The CDR3 DNA sequence: TGTGCCAGCAGACAATTACAGGTAGCTAACTATGGCTACACCTTC.

Here the CDR3 DNA reads TGTGCCAGCAGCGTAGACGGAGCCAACACTGAAGCTTTCTTT. Translated, it gives CASSVDGANTEAFF. The chain combines TRBV9 with TRBJ1-1; D gene unclear. Germline V gives CDR1 SGDLS, CDR2 YYNGEE. The germline V and J ends were trimmed by 0 bases and 2 bases, with 8 bases remaining between them. The CDR3 sequence is 14 residues long.

This chain links TRBV30 with TRBJ2-3; 12 bases are a match to TRBD2. After removal of 4 bases from V and 0 bases from J, the junction contained 8 bases not matched to a gene. The CDR3 covers 17 residues. CDR1 is GTSNPN and CDR2 is SVGIG in the germline V gene (reference sequence). CDR3 in DNA: TGTGCCTGGACCGGGACTAGCGGGCCCCTTAGCACAGATACGCAGTATTTT. This encodes CAWTGTSGPLSTDTQYF.

The chain recombines TRBV5-6 with TRBJ2-7, with 7 positions matching TRBD2. The trim removed 3 bases at V and 2 bases at J, leaving 5 bases unmatched. Per germline, CDR1 SGHDT and CDR2 YYEEEE. This CDR3 is built from 14 residues. The CDR3 here is CASSWGGETYEQYF. The CDR3 DNA is TGTGCCAGCAGCTGGGGGGGGGAGACCTACGAGCAGTACTTC. Supplemented by reference TRBV5-6 and TRBJ2-7, the full variable domain reads DAGVTQSPTHLIKTRGQQVTLRCSPKSGHDTVSWYQQALGQGPQFIFQYYEEEERQRGNFPDRFSGHQFPNYSSELNVNALLLGDSALYLCASSWGGETYEQYFGPGTRLTVT.

The chain uses TRBV2 and TRBJ2-1, with D possibly being TRBD1 (6 bases). This CDR3 comprises 14 residues. In germline, CDR1 is SNHLY, CDR2 FYNNEI. Trimming stripped 3 bases from V and 12 bases from J, with 18 bases between. The DNA of the CDR3 is TGTGCCAGCAGTGACGATACAGGGCCCTCGGGGCAGTTCTTC. This translates into CASSDDTGPSGQFF.

This clone appeared once. This chain's CDR3 is CASSLYLQETQYF. CDR3 bases: TGTGCCAGCAGCTTATATCTACAAGAGACCCAGTACTTC. The genes are TRBV7-9 and TRBJ2-5; D unclear. The CDR3 runs to 13 residues. Germline CDR1 is SEHNR and CDR2 is FQNEAQ (reference sequence). V lost 2 bases to trimming and J lost 2 bases, with 6 bases between them.

This clone has only one observation. The CDR3 reads CASSLGALWETQYF. CDR3 sequence (DNA): TGTGCCAGCAGCCTGGGGGCCCTCTGGGAGACCCAGTACTTC. The chain has TRBV2 and TRBJ2-5; tentative D call: TRBD1 (6 bases). CDR3 length equals 14 residues. V shed 6 bases and J shed 5 bases, with 16 bases lying between them. Per the germline V gene, CDR1 is SNHLY and CDR2 is FYNNEI. The full variable domain, its missing parts supplied by reference TRBV2 and TRBJ2-5, is EPEVTQTPSHQVTQMGQEVILRCVPISNHLYFYWYRQILGQKVEFLVSFYNNEISEKSEIFDDQFSVERPDGSNFTLKIRSTKLEDSAMYFCASSLGALWETQYFGPGTRLLVL.

This chain links TRBV5-6 with TRBJ2-1; a weak D match, TRBD2 (6 bases). The CDR3 has 13 amino acids. Germline V gene lookup returns CDR1 SGHDT and CDR2 YYEEEE. V was shortened by 3 bases and J by 9 bases, with 13 bases between the two germline ends. CDR3 in amino acids: CASSSSRRGEQFF. CDR3 bases: TGTGCCAGCAGCTCGAGCAGGAGGGGTGAGCAGTTCTTC.

This clone occurred once. This rearrangement joins TRBV2 to TRBJ2-2; 10 bases fit TRBD2. This CDR3 comprises 16 residues. The germline CDR1 and CDR2 sequences are SNHLY and FYNNEI. After removal of 0 bases from V and 7 bases from J, the junction contained 5 bases not matched to a gene. The CDR3 sequence: CASSEAIAGGIGELFF. The CDR3, as DNA: TGTGCCAGCAGTGAAGCTATAGCGGGAGGAATCGGGGAGCTGTTTTTT.

The chain carries TRBV6-7 and TRBJ2-1; the D gene is possibly TRBD2 (7 bases). TRBV6-7 belongs to the ORF category, with a function that is uncertain. Trimming removed 2 bases at V and 8 bases at J, with 16 bases between. The CDR3 runs to 15 residues. As DNA, the CDR3 is TGTGCCAGCAGTTACGGGAAGGGGGGGCTGTATGAGCAGTTCTTC. Encoded protein: CASSYGKGGLYEQFF.

The chain links TRBV18 to TRBJ1-6, with 10 nucleotides matching TRBD1. The junction had 4 bases not matched to a gene; V was cut back by 4 bases and J by 10 bases. The germline CDR1 and CDR2 sequences are KGHSH and LQKENI. This CDR3 is built from 14 residues. CDR3 protein: CASSLSGQGSPLHF. Here the CDR3 DNA reads TGTGCCAGCTCACTTTCGGGACAGGGGTCACCCCTCCACTTT.